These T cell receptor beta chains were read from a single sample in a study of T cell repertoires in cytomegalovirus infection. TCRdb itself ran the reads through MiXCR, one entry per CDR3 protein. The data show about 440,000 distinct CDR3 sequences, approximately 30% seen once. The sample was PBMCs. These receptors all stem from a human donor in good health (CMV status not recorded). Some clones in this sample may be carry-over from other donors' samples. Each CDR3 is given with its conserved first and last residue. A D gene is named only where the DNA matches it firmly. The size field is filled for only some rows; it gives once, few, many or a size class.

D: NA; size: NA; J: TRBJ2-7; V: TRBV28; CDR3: CASSLSGGLSSYEQYF; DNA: TGTGCCAGCAGTTTAAGTGGGGGACTGAGCTCCTACGAGCAGTACTTC
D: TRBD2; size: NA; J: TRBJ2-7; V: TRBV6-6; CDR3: CASSSTPRPSGGSDEQYF; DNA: TGTGCCAGCAGTTCAACCCCACGGCCCAGCGGGGGTTCGGACGAGCAGTACTTC
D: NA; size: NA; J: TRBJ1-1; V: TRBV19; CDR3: CASSIEEGITKTFF; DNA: TGTGCCAGTAGTATAGAGGAGGGCATAACCAAGACTTTCTTT
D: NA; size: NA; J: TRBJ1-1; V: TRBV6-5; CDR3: CASSYRKGQNTEAFF; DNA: TGTGCCAGCAGTTACCGGAAAGGACAGAACACTGAAGCTTTCTTT
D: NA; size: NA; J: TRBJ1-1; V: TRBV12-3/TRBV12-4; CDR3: CASSLKESTEAFF; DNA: TGTGCCAGCAGTTTAAAAGAGAGCACTGAAGCTTTCTTT
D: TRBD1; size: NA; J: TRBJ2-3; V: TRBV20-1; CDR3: CSARDATGQGTTDTQYF; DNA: TGCAGTGCTAGAGACGCCACGGGACAGGGGACCACAGATACGCAGTATTTT
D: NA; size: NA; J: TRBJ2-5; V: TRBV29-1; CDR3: CSVPYAGSAQYF; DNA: TGCAGCGTTCCATATGCCGGGTCGGCCCAGTACTTC
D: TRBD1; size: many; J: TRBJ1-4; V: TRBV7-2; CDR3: CASSPGDRGGEKLFF; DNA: TGTGCCAGCAGCCCTGGGGACAGGGGGGGTGAAAAACTGTTTTTT
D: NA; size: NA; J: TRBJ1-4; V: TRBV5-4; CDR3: CASSLSGGLTNEKLFF; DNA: TGTGCCAGCAGCTTGTCAGGCGGATTAACTAATGAAAAACTGTTTTTT
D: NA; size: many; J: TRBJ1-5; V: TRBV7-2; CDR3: CASSLIAVRGNGQPQHF; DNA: TGTGCCAGCAGCTTGATCGCCGTAAGGGGAAATGGTCAGCCCCAGCATTTT
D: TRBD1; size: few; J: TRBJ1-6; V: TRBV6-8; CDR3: CASSYSAGGYSPLHF; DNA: TGTGCCAGCAGTTACTCGGCAGGGGGCTATTCACCCCTCCACTTT
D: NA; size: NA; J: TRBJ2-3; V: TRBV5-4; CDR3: CASSLAGTHYF; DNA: TGTGCCAGCAGCTTGGCAGGTACGCATTATTTT
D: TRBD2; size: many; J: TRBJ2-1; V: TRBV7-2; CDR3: CASSLGTSGEQFF; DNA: TGTGCCAGCAGCTTAGGGACTAGCGGGGAGCAGTTCTTC
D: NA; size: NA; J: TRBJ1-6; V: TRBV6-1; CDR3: CASSELDRRSSPLHF; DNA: TGTGCCAGCAGTGAACTAGACCGACGGAGCTCACCCCTCCACTTT
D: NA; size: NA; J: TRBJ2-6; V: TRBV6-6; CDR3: CASSYEGAGANVLTF; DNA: TGTGCCAGCAGTTACGAGGGCGCTGGGGCCAACGTCCTGACTTTC
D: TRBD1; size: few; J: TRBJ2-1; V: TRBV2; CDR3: CASSLGTGGRDEQFF; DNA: TGTGCCAGCAGTCTAGGGACAGGGGGAAGGGATGAGCAGTTCTTC
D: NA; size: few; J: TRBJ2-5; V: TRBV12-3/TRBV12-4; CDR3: CASSFGGTPTQETQYF; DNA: TGTGCCAGCAGTTTCGGCGGGACACCTACCCAAGAGACCCAGTACTTC
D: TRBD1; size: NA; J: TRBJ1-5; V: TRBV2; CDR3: CASQGQGIAQPQHF; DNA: TGTGCCAGCCAGGGACAGGGGATAGCTCAGCCCCAGCATTTT
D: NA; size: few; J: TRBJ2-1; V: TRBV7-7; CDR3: CASSPDGVPHFDYNEQFF; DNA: TGTGCTAGCAGCCCGGATGGAGTCCCCCATTTCGACTACAATGAGCAGTTCTTC
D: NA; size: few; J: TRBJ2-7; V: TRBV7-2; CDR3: CASSLIQGLSYEQYF; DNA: TGTGCCAGCAGCTTAATACAGGGCCTCTCCTACGAGCAGTACTTC
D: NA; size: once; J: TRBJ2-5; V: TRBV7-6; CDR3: CASSLWRATQYF; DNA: TGTGCCAGCAGCTTATGGAGAGCGACCCAGTACTTC
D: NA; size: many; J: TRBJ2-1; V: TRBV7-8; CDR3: CASSHLLGESNNEQFF; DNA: TGTGCCAGCAGCCACCTTCTGGGAGAAAGCAACAATGAGCAGTTCTTC
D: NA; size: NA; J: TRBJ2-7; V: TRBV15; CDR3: CATSRTGQPYEQYF; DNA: TGTGCCACCAGCAGAACAGGGCAGCCCTACGAGCAGTACTTC
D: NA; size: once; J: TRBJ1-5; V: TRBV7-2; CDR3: CASSLKELNSNQPQHF; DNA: TGTGCCAGCAGCTTAAAGGAGCTTAATAGCAATCAGCCCCAGCATTTT
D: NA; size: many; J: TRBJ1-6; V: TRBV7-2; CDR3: CASSLATALSTYNSPLHF; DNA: TGTGCCAGCAGCTTAGCCACAGCTCTAAGCACCTATAATTCACCCCTCCACTTT
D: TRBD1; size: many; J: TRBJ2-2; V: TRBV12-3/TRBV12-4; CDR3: CASIGTVQGGELFF; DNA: TGTGCCAGCATCGGGACAGTCCAGGGCGGGGAGCTGTTTTTT
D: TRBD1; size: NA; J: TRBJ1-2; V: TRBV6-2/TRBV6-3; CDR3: CASSSGTGVNYGYTF; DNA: TGTGCCAGCAGTTCCGGGACAGGGGTCAACTATGGCTACACCTTC
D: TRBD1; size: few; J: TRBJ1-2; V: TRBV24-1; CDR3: CATSDTDRDNGYTF; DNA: TGTGCCACCAGTGATACAGACAGGGACAATGGCTACACCTTC
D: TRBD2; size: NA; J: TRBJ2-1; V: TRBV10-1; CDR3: CASSESASGGPYNEQFF; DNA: TGCGCCAGCAGTGAGTCGGCTAGCGGGGGCCCTTACAATGAGCAGTTCTTC
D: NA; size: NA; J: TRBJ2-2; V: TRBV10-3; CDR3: CAISLGEHTGELFF; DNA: TGTGCCATCAGTTTGGGGGAACACACCGGGGAGCTGTTTTTT
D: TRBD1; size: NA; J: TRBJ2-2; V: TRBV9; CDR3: CASSTWTGTNTGELFF; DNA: TGTGCCAGCAGCACATGGACAGGAACGAACACCGGGGAGCTGTTTTTT
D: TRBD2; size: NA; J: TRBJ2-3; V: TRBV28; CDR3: CASSFVAGGSTDTQYF; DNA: TGTGCCAGCAGTTTTGTAGCGGGGGGATCCACAGATACGCAGTATTTT
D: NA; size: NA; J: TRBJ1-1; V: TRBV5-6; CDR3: CASSPGGVGTEAFF; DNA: TGTGCCAGCAGCCCTGGTGGGGTAGGCACTGAAGCTTTCTTT
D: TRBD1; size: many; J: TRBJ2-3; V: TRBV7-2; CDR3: CASTSTGGSTDTQYF; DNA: TGTGCCAGCACCTCGACAGGGGGGAGCACAGATACGCAGTATTTT
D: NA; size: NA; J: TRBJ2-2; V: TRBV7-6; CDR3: CASSGHPNTGELFF; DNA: TGTGCCAGCTCGGGCCACCCGAACACCGGGGAGCTGTTTTTT
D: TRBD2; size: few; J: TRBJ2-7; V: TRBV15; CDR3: CATSRVRTSGVEQYF; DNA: TGTGCCACCAGCAGAGTTAGGACTAGCGGGGTCGAGCAGTACTTC
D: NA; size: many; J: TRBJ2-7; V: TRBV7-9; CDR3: CASSLIAGASYEQYF; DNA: TGTGCCAGCAGCTTAATTGCGGGGGCTTCCTACGAGCAGTACTTC
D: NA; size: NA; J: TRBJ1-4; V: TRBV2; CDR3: CASSVGAALENEKLFF; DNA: TGTGCCAGCAGTGTAGGGGCAGCCCTTGAGAATGAAAAACTGTTTTTT
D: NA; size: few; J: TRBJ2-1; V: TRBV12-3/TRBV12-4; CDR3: CASSPLWDEQFF; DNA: TGTGCCAGCAGCCCCCTTTGGGATGAGCAGTTCTTC
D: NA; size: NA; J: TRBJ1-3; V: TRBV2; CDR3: CASIRTESSGNTIYF; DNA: TGTGCCAGCATTCGGACGGAGAGCTCTGGAAACACCATATATTTT
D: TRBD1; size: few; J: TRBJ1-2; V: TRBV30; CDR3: CAGRPDRAHYGYTF; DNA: TGTGCCGGGCGACCAGACAGGGCCCACTATGGCTACACCTTC
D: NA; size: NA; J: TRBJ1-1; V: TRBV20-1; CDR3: CSARGQTRENTEAFF; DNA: TGCAGTGCTAGAGGTCAAACCCGGGAGAACACTGAAGCTTTCTTT
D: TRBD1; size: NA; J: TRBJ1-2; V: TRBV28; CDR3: CASRSTGLWGYGYTF; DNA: TGTGCCAGCAGGTCGACAGGGTTATGGGGATATGGCTACACCTTC
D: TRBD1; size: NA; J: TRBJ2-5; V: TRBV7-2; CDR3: CASSLIRTGSYQETPYF; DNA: TGTGCCAGCAGCTTAATCAGGACAGGGTCGTACCAAGAGACCCCGTACTTC
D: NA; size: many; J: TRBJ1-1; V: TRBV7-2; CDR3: CASNDGGAVGEAFF; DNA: TGTGCCAGCAACGACGGGGGGGCGGTCGGTGAAGCTTTCTTT
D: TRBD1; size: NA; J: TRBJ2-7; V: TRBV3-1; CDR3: CASSPGQVGYEQYF; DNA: TGTGCCAGCAGCCCGGGACAGGTGGGTTACGAGCAGTACTTC
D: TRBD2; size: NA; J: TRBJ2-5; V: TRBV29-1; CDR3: CSVGVAGAGHTQYF; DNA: TGCAGCGTTGGGGTAGCGGGGGCTGGCCATACCCAGTACTTC
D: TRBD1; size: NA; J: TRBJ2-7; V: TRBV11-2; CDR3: CASSTGGRRLLYEQYF; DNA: TGTGCCAGCAGCACAGGGGGGAGGAGACTCCTTTACGAGCAGTACTTC
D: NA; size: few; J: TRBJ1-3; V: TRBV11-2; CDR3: CASSPSRIRENTIYF; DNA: TGTGCCAGCAGCCCCTCGAGGATTCGGGAAAACACCATATATTTT
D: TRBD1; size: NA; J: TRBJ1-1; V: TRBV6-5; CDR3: CASRLGQGYTEAFF; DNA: TGTGCCAGCAGACTGGGACAGGGGTACACTGAAGCTTTCTTT
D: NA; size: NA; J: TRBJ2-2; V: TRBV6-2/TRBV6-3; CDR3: CASSYGSWSGELFF; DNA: TGTGCCAGCAGTTACGGGAGCTGGAGCGGGGAGCTGTTTTTT